One sample yielded the 26 T cell receptor beta chains listed below, sequenced in a study of T cell responses to AZD1222 COVID-19 vaccine listed by TCRdb under 2021. The sample's time point label is to be understood as: about 28 days (+/-7) after the second vaccine dose. Library preparation used the immunoSEQ multiplex PCR assay. In TCRdb, the immuneACCESS table is reduced to in-frame sequences with V and J assigned. These tables do not hold every clone; where another copy was compared, an unresolved V gene accounts for under half, and the others remain unexplained. The sample table shows around 120,000 clones, and roughly 90% are seen once. 2.5% to 3% of the sample rests with the top ten. Specimen: peripheral blood, collected 28 days after the second AZD1222 dose. The receptors come from an adult who received the AZD1222 COVID-19 vaccine.

The chain links TRBV5-1 to TRBJ1-2; D ambiguous. Germline V lookup: CDR1 SGHRS, CDR2 YFSETQ. The CDR3 is made up of 14 amino acids. Trimming pared 2 bases from V and 7 bases from J, leaving 15 bases between. The CDR3 DNA follows: TGCGCCAGCAGCTTCGAAGCCACCGCCCGTGGCTACACCTTC. Encoded protein: CASSFEATARGYTF.

The chain employs TRBV5-1 and TRBJ1-2; D is undetermined. The CDR3 spans 14 residues. The germline V gene encodes CDR1 SGHRS and CDR2 YFSETQ. V was cut by 0 bases and J by 3 bases, with 9 bases left in between. The CDR3 region has the DNA TGCGCCAGCAGCTTGGAGGACGGAGACTATGGCTACACCTTC. The encoded protein is CASSLEDGDYGYTF.

A single count supports this clone. At one of its ends the junction is not consistent with the germline gene, which may arise from a read error. The chain joins TRBV29-1 to TRBJ2-3; 8 nucleotides match TRBD1. Germline V gene lookup returns CDR1 SQVTM and CDR2 ANQGSEA. The CDR3 is 13 amino acids. Here the CDR3 DNA reads TGCAGCGTTCCCATTACCGGGACAGGTCGGCTATCGTTT. Encoded protein: CSVPITGTGRLSF.

As DNA, the CDR3 is TGTGCCAGGTCTATTTTCGGGACAGGTCACCAAGAGACCCAGTACTTC. Protein sequence: CARSIFGTGHQETQYF. The chain uses TRBV2 and TRBJ2-5; 8 bases align to TRBD1. Looked up from germline, CDR1 is SNHLY and CDR2 is FYNNEI. The length of the CDR3 is 16 residues. J gave up 0 bases and V 9 bases, and 12 bases lay outside the gene matches.

This sequence joins TRBV3-1 (or the pseudogene TRBV3-2) and TRBJ1-1; D perhaps matches TRBD1 (6 bases). Between the trimmed V and J ends, which lost 1 base and 3 bases, there was a span of 24 bases. Germline lookup yields CDR1 LGHDT and CDR2 YNNKEL (reference sequence). The CDR3 has 19 residues. DNA of the CDR3: TGTGCCAGCAGCCAAGCCCCCTCGCAGGGGAGTTGGGGAGACACTGAAGCTTTCTTT. It translates to CASSQAPSQGSWGDTEAFF.

V gene TRBV2 combines with J gene TRBJ2-7; unclear D gene. V was shortened by 1 base and J by 4 bases, with 11 bases between the two germline ends. CDR1 is SNHLY, CDR2 FYNNEI, per germline. The CDR3 is 14 amino acids. DNA of the CDR3: TGTGCCAGCAGTGAAGACATCTTGGGTTACGAGCAGTACTTC. Translating gives CASSEDILGYEQYF.

V gene TRBV4-3 combines with J gene TRBJ1-3; D not resolved. Germline assignment: CDR1 LGHNA and CDR2 YSLEER. The CDR3 spans 18 residues. V lost 1 base and J lost 3, with 19 bases in between. CDR3 in DNA: TGCGCCAGCAGCCAAGGCTATTCCAGAGGGTCTTATGGAAACACCATATATTTT. Translation gives CASSQGYSRGSYGNTIYF.

The chain is built from TRBV3-1 (or the pseudogene TRBV3-2) and TRBJ2-5, with D uncertain. V dropped 1 base and J dropped 5 bases, with 11 bases sitting between them. CDR1 and CDR2 (germline): LGHDT, YNNKEL (reference sequence). This CDR3 has 14 residues. The CDR3 reads CASSQAMRIETQYF. In nucleotides, the CDR3 is TGTGCCAGCAGCCAAGCTATGCGGATCGAGACCCAGTACTTC.

This clone was recorded only once. The CDR3, as DNA: TGCGCCAGCAGTCAAAGCCCGTGGGGGGCTAGCACAGATACGCAGTATTTT. This gives the protein CASSQSPWGASTDTQYF. The rearrangement uses TRBV23-1 and TRBJ2-3; D tentatively fits TRBD1 or TRBD2 (6 bases each). TRBV23-1 is an ORF; its function is uncertain. The V end lost 2 bases, the J end lost 0 bases, and 15 bases lay between the germline ends. The CDR3 spans 17 residues.

This chain uses TRBV7-2 with TRBJ2-7; D unresolved. CDR1 is SGHTA, CDR2 FQGNSA, per germline. The CDR3 is 13 residues long. Trimming took off 2 bases at V and 7 bases at J, with 12 bases between the two ends. CDR3 in amino acids: CASSLTSLQEQYF. The CDR3 nucleotides are TGTGCCAGCAGCTTAACGTCTTTGCAGGAGCAGTACTTC.

The rearrangement links TRBV6-5 to TRBJ1-3, with 10 positions matching TRBD1. V trimming: 3 bases; J trimming: 3 bases; junction bases outside the gene matches: 5. The CDR3 runs 16 residues. Germline V CDR1 and CDR2: MNHEY, SVGAGI. The CDR3 is CASSYRQGADGNTIYF. The CDR3 nucleotides read TGTGCCAGCAGTTATCGACAGGGGGCGGATGGAAACACCATATATTTT.

In this sample, this clone turned up once. The V and J genes are TRBV19 and TRBJ1-2, with a tentative D call TRBD1 (6 bases). CDR3 length: 16 residues. The germline CDR1 and CDR2 sequences are LNHDA and SQIVND (reference sequence). Trimming left V 3 bases short and J 6 bases short, with 20 bases between. CDR3 bases: TGTGCCAGTAGTATTATGTTAGGACAGACCCCCGATGGCTACACCTTC. Translating gives CASSIMLGQTPDGYTF.

The chain employs TRBV10-3 and TRBJ2-5; weak D call: TRBD2 (7 bases). The CDR3 extends over 14 amino acids. V dropped 4 bases and J dropped 2 bases, with 11 bases sitting between them. Germline assignment: CDR1 ENHRY and CDR2 SYGVKD. CDR3 sequence (DNA): TGTGCCATCAGTGTAGGGGGGGGACAAGAGACCCAGTACTTC. It codes for CAISVGGGQETQYF.

V gene TRBV7-2 combines with J gene TRBJ2-6; D might be TRBD2 (5 bases). V was shortened by 5 bases and J by 6 bases, with 11 bases between the two germline ends. Germline V gives CDR1 SGHTA, CDR2 FQGNSA. CDR3 length: 14 residues. The CDR3 loop reads CASSLAREANVLTF. As DNA, the CDR3 is TGTGCCAGCAGCCTCGCTCGGGAGGCCAACGTCCTGACTTTC.

The CDR3 loop reads CASSRDYEQYF. CDR3 nucleotide sequence: TGTGCCAGCTCACGTGATTACGAGCAGTACTTC. This chain connects TRBV18 to TRBJ2-7; D is unclear. The length of the CDR3 is 11 residues. Germline loops: CDR1 KGHSH, CDR2 LQKENI. V was cut by 4 bases and J by 4 bases, with 5 bases left in between.

The chain recombines TRBV18 with TRBJ1-3; D uncertain. The V gene's germline CDR1 is KGHSH and CDR2 LQKENI. The ends were cut back, 2 bases at V and 6 bases at J, with 8 bases in the middle. The CDR3 runs to 13 residues. The chain's CDR3 is CASSPTAENTIYF. The CDR3 DNA follows: TGTGCCAGCTCACCAACAGCCGAAAACACCATATATTTT.

This clone has just one count. V usage is TRBV7-2 and J usage is TRBJ2-7, with D possibly being TRBD1 (5 bases). CDR1 is SGHTA, CDR2 FQGNSA, per germline. Trimming cost V 1 base and J 7 bases, with 20 bases left between them. The CDR3 is 16 amino acids. The chain's CDR3 is CASSLGGLGVATEQYF. DNA of the CDR3: TGTGCCAGCAGCTTAGGGGGTTTAGGGGTAGCAACTGAGCAGTACTTC.

J is TRBJ2-5 and V is TRBV19; D is perhaps TRBD1 or TRBD2 (7 bases each). The length of the CDR3 is 12 residues. Trimming shortened V by 8 bases and J by 5 bases, and 12 bases separated the two germline ends. Germline values: CDR1 LNHDA, CDR2 SQIVND (reference sequence). The CDR3 DNA reads TGTGCCAGTCGGGGAGGGGGCGAGACCCAGTACTTC. Translation: CASRGGGETQYF.

This chain links TRBV19 with TRBJ2-1, with D perhaps matching TRBD2 (5 bases). The V gene lost 6 bases and the J gene lost 0 bases, with 12 bases spanning the gap. This CDR3 is 15 amino acids long. Per germline, CDR1 LNHDA and CDR2 SQIVND (reference sequence). CDR3 region: CASSPGDASYNEQFF. The CDR3 DNA sequence: TGTGCCAGTAGCCCCGGGGATGCCTCCTACAATGAGCAGTTCTTC.

The chain has TRBV7-8 and TRBJ2-3; D remains ambiguous. V lost 11 bases to trimming and J lost 0 bases, with 21 bases between them. CDR3 length equals 16 residues. Germline values: CDR1 SGHVS, CDR2 FQNEAQ. The CDR3 is CAYTGPRFTSTDTQYF. The CDR3 DNA follows: TGTGCCTACACGGGCCCCAGGTTTACTAGCACAGATACGCAGTATTTT.

The chain has TRBV18 and TRBJ1-5; D unclear. The V gene's germline CDR1 is KGHSH and CDR2 LQKENI. V was pared by 5 bases and J by 5 bases, with 13 bases between. The CDR3 sequence is 14 residues long. The CDR3: CASSSSYDHQPQHF. In nucleotides, the CDR3 is TGTGCCAGCTCAAGTAGCTACGATCATCAGCCCCAGCATTTT.

The chain uses TRBV7-9 and TRBJ1-5; D unclear. The CDR3 covers 14 residues. V was cut by 1 base and J by 4 bases, with 8 bases left in between. Germline V gene lookup returns CDR1 SEHNR and CDR2 FQNEAQ (reference sequence). The CDR3 DNA is TGTGCCAGCAGCTTAGATTTGGGGAATCAGCCCCAGCATTTT. Protein: CASSLDLGNQPQHF.

This chain joins TRBV18 and TRBJ1-1; maybe TRBD1 (5 bases). CDR3 length: 16 amino acids. The germline gives CDR1 KGHSH, CDR2 LQKENI. The V end lost 4 bases, the J end lost 4 bases, and 19 bases lay between the germline ends. The chain's CDR3 is CASSLKTVGSSTEAFF. The CDR3 coding sequence is TGTGCCAGCTCACTTAAGACAGTCGGTTCCTCCACTGAAGCTTTCTTT. Together with reference TRBV18 and TRBJ1-1, the CDR3 gives the full variable domain: NAGVMQNPRHLVRRRGQEARLRCSPMKGHSHVYWYRQLPEEGLKFMVYLQKENIIDESGMPKERFSAEFPKEGPSILRIQQVVRGDSAAYFCASSLKTVGSSTEAFFGQGTRLTVV.

The CDR3 sequence: CASSVQGAANEKLFF. The CDR3 DNA is TGTGCCAGCAGCGTACAGGGGGCGGCTAATGAAAAACTGTTTTTT. This chain connects TRBV7-2 to TRBJ1-4, with 9 bases matching TRBD1. Germline trimming cut 5 bases from V and 3 bases from J; bases unmatched to any gene: 4. The CDR3 totals 15 residues. Per germline, CDR1 SGHTA and CDR2 FQGNSA.

The V call is TRBV7-4, the J call TRBJ1-1; D possibly corresponds to TRBD1 (6 bases). V was clipped by 1 base and J by 5 bases, with 23 bases between them. The CDR3 contains 18 residues. CDR1 SGHVT and CDR2 SQSDAQ come from the germline V gene. The CDR3 spells CASSLGGRDIQRWTEAFF. In nucleotides, the CDR3 is TGTGCCAGCAGCTTAGGCGGCAGGGACATCCAACGATGGACTGAAGCTTTCTTT.

The gene calls are TRBV19 and TRBJ1-2, with unresolved D. Germline loops: CDR1 LNHDA, CDR2 SQIVND (reference sequence). This CDR3 region has 13 residues. The V end was cut by 5 bases, the J end by 6 bases, with 13 bases between. DNA of the CDR3: TGTGCCAGTAGTCCGACTACGGGAAATGGCTACACCTTC. This gives the protein CASSPTTGNGYTF.